This T cell receptor beta chain was found in a study of blood T cell repertoires in COVID-19. Study overall: Spain, Italy and the United States supplied samples that represented acute and convalescent COVID-19. The cDNA or gDNA used as material had been derived from T cells, B-cell-depleted T cells, or PBMCs.

Original analysis: Amplified reference gene primers provided the basis for estimating nucleated cell counts. Clones were read by immunoSEQ multiplex PCR, and TCRdb kept only the in-frame ones, dropping some. V and J calls and clone size follow that table, whereas D and trimming were derived from the DNA. This sample has under 140,000 clones; roughly four fifths occur once, and the top ten carry 16%. This clone was detected once. V gave up 0 bases and J gave up 5 bases; unmatched junction bases: 8. This CDR3 has 16 residues. The V gene's germline CDR1 is MNHEY and CDR2 SVGAGI. The clonotype originates from a woman aged 55 to 70 with acute or convalescent COVID-19. V gene TRBV6-5 combines with J gene TRBJ2-3, with 7 bases identical to TRBD2. Sequenced: peripheral blood. For the CDR3, the DNA is TGTGCCAGCAGTTACTCGGCCGTAAAGCGGGGAGATACGCAGTATTTT. It codes for CASSYSAVKRGDTQYF.